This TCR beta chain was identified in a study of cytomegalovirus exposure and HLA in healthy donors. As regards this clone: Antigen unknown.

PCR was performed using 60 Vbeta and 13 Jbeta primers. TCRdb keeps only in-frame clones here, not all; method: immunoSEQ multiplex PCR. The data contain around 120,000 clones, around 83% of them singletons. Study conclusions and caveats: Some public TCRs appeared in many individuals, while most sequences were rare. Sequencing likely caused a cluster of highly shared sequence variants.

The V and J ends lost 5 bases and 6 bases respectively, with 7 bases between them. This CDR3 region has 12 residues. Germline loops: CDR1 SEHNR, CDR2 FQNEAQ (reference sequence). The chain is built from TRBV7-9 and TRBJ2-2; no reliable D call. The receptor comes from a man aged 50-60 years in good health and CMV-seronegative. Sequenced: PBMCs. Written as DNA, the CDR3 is TGTGCCAGCAGCATCGACTCCGGGGAGCTGTTTTTT. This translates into CASSIDSGELFF.